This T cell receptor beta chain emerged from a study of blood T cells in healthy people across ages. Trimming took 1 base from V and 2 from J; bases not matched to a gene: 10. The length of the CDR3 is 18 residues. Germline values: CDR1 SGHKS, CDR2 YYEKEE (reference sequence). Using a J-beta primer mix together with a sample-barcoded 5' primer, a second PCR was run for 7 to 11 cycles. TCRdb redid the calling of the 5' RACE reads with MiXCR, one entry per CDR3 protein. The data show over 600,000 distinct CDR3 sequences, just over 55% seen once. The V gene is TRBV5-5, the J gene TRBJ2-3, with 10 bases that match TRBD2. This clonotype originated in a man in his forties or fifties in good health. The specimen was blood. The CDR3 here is CASSLTPTLAGVTDTQYF. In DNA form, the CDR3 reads TGTGCCAGCAGCTTGACCCCTACTCTAGCGGGGGTCACAGATACGCAGTATTTT.